This is a list of T cell receptor beta chains from one sample in a study of metastatic and nonmetastatic thyroid tumors. With MiXCR, TCRdb called clones anew from the PCR reads. The sample has 40,000 or so clones; 17% are singletons. The sample comprised tumor tissue. These receptor sequences come from a female donor with papillary thyroid cancer or a benign thyroid nodule (not recorded which). Some clones in this sample may be carry-over from other donors' samples. Both conserved end residues are part of each CDR3. The D gene is left open where the match is weak. Clone size is stated in some rows and not others, as once, few, many or a class when expanded.

v_call	d_call	clone_size	j_call	cdr3_nt	cdr3_aa
TRBV6-1	TRBD1	medium-sized	TRBJ2-3	TGTGCCAGCAGTCTAGGGACAGGGGTCATCACAGATACGCAGTATTTT	CASSLGTGVITDTQYF
TRBV11-3	NA	NA	TRBJ1-1	TGTGCCAGCGGATCACGGGAATTAGGGGCAGCTTTCTTT	CASGSRELGAAFF
TRBV24-1	NA	many	TRBJ1-5	TGTGCCACCAGTGATGTGGATCAGCCCCAGCATTTT	CATSDVDQPQHF
TRBV19	NA	many	TRBJ2-2	TGTGCCAGTCAACCCTCACTAGCAGCGAACACCGGGGAGCTGTTTTTT	CASQPSLAANTGELFF
TRBV20-1	NA	many	TRBJ2-2	TGCAGTGCTACCCGGGACACTGTTGGCGGGGAGCTGTTTTTT	CSATRDTVGGELFF
TRBV19	TRBD2	many	TRBJ2-7	TGTGCCAGTAGTTCCCTAGCGGGATCCTACGAGCAGTACTTC	CASSSLAGSYEQYF
TRBV10-3	TRBD2	many	TRBJ2-7	TGTGCCATCACTACTATGGCGGGAGCCCACGAGCAGTACTTC	CAITTMAGAHEQYF
TRBV7-6	TRBD2	NA	TRBJ2-1	TGTGCCAGCAGCTTATCATCCCTCGGACTAGGCGGTGAGCAGTTCTTC	CASSLSSLGLGGEQFF
TRBV7-3	TRBD1	many	TRBJ2-1	TGTGCCAGCAGCTTACTGGACAGGGGGCCGAATGACAATGAGCAGTTCTTC	CASSLLDRGPNDNEQFF
TRBV7-2	TRBD2	NA	TRBJ2-5	TGTGCCAGCAGTCGGACTAGCGGGATGGAGACCCAGTACTTC	CASSRTSGMETQYF
TRBV20-1	NA	many	TRBJ1-5	TGCAGTGCTAGAGATCGAGGTGGCAATCAGCCCCAGCATTTT	CSARDRGGNQPQHF
TRBV25-1	TRBD1	many	TRBJ1-3	TGTGCCAGCAGCCCCGGGACAGGGTCCAACTCTGGAAACACCATATATTTT	CASSPGTGSNSGNTIYF
TRBV4-1	TRBD2	NA	TRBJ2-3	TGCTCCAGCAGCCAAGCCCGACTAGCGGGGGGTAGCACAGATACGCAGTATTTT	CSSSQARLAGGSTDTQYF
TRBV7-2	TRBD2	many	TRBJ2-1	TGTGCCAGCAGCTACTGGACTAGTCACAATGAGCAGTTCTTC	CASSYWTSHNEQFF
TRBV3-1	NA	NA	TRBJ1-1	TGTGCCAGCAGCCAAGAAACAGGGTTGGACACTGAAGCTTTCTTT	CASSQETGLDTEAFF
TRBV5-6	NA	many	TRBJ1-2	TGTGCCAGCAGCTGGGACGGAGAAAATGGCTACACCTTC	CASSWDGENGYTF
TRBV7-9	NA	many	TRBJ1-4	TGTGCCAGCAGCTTGCGAACAGGTGAAAAACTGTTTTTT	CASSLRTGEKLFF
TRBV19	NA	many	TRBJ2-6	TGTGCCAGCGAACTCGGATCGCCTGGGGCCAACGTCCTGACTTTC	CASELGSPGANVLTF
TRBV5-1	TRBD2	NA	TRBJ2-7	TGCGCCAGCAGCCTGTACGGCGGGAGATACTACGAGCAGTACTTC	CASSLYGGRYYEQYF
TRBV30	NA	few	TRBJ1-2	TGTGCCTGGAGTGTCAGGACAACCTATGGCTACACCTTC	CAWSVRTTYGYTF
TRBV7-7	TRBD2	many	TRBJ2-1	TGTGCTAGCAGCTTAAGGGCTCCTAGCGGGACCGATGAGCAGTTCTTC	CASSLRAPSGTDEQFF
TRBV12-3/TRBV12-4	NA	few	TRBJ1-2	TGTGCCAGCAGCCCTACATGGCCGGGCCACACCTTC	CASSPTWPGHTF
TRBV6-4	TRBD1	many	TRBJ1-6	TGTGCCAGCAGTGAATTGGACAGGGGGACACCCCTCCACTTT	CASSELDRGTPLHF
TRBV5-1	TRBD2	many	TRBJ2-7	TGCGCCAGCAGCTTGGAGGGACTAGCCCTCTCCTACGAGCAGTACTTC	CASSLEGLALSYEQYF
TRBV11-3	NA	many	TRBJ2-5	TGTGCCAGCAGCATACAGGGTGTCCTCGAGACCCAGTACTTC	CASSIQGVLETQYF
TRBV6-2/TRBV6-3	TRBD2	many	TRBJ2-3	TGTGCCAGCAGTTCTCGGGAGGTCTTGTCAGATACGCAGTATTTT	CASSSREVLSDTQYF
TRBV6-1	TRBD2	many	TRBJ2-2	TGTGCCACGTTTGGGCTAGCGGGAGAGGTGGGGGAGCTGTTTTTT	CATFGLAGEVGELFF
TRBV19	TRBD2	NA	TRBJ2-1	TGTGCCAGTAGACTCACTAGCGGGAGTTACAATGAGCAGTTCTTC	CASRLTSGSYNEQFF
TRBV7-2	NA	many	TRBJ2-6	TGTGCCAGCAGCATTCGAGGGCAGGGATATTACTCTGGGGCCAACGTCCTGACTTTC	CASSIRGQGYYSGANVLTF
TRBV4-1	NA	many	TRBJ1-6	TGCGCCAGCAGCCAACAGGGAAATTCGATGGATTCACCCCTCCACTTT	CASSQQGNSMDSPLHF
TRBV29-1	TRBD1	many	TRBJ1-1	TGCAGCGTCGAAGGGACAGGGGGCCCCCTGAACACTGAAGCTTTCTTT	CSVEGTGGPLNTEAFF
TRBV30	NA	many	TRBJ2-2	TGTGCCTGGGGGGGCGGGACTTGGACCGGGGAGCTGTTTTTT	CAWGGGTWTGELFF
TRBV20-1	NA	many	TRBJ2-1	TGCAGTGCTAGAGATCGGTCCAATGAGCAGTTCTTC	CSARDRSNEQFF
TRBV7-2	NA	many	TRBJ2-3	TGTGCCAGCAGCTTAGTAGGGGTAGACACAGATACGCAGTATTTT	CASSLVGVDTDTQYF
TRBV5-1	TRBD2	NA	TRBJ2-2	TGCGCCAGCAGCACCGGACTAGCCGGAAGTCGGGGAGCTGTTTTT	CASSTGLAGSRGAVF
TRBV28	NA	many	TRBJ2-3	TGTGCCAGCAGCAAAAGCACAGATACGCAGTATTTT	CASSKSTDTQYF
TRBV5-1	NA	many	TRBJ2-3	TGCGCCAGCAGCTTGGGCATTTCGGCAGATACGCAGTATTTT	CASSLGISADTQYF
TRBV5-1	TRBD2	NA	TRBJ2-1	TGCGCCAGCTCAACCCTAGCGGGAGGCAATGAGCAGTTCTTC	CASSTLAGGNEQFF
TRBV11-2	NA	many	TRBJ2-7	TGTGCCAGCAGCTTAGATCTAGGTAGGGGTTACGAGCAGTACTTC	CASSLDLGRGYEQYF
TRBV11-3	NA	NA	TRBJ2-7	TGTGCCAGCAGCACTCCGGGACATAACTACGAGCAGTACTTC	CASSTPGHNYEQYF
TRBV28	NA	many	TRBJ2-3	TGTGCCAGCAGTCTCGGGGGGCGTAAAGATACGCAGTATTTT	CASSLGGRKDTQYF
TRBV2	TRBD1	many	TRBJ1-5	TGTGCCAGCAGTGGGGACAGATTGACCCAGCATTTT	CASSGDRLTQHF
TRBV28	NA	many	TRBJ1-2	TGTGCCAGCATTTCGACAGTATCCGGCTACACCTTC	CASISTVSGYTF
TRBV3-1	NA	NA	TRBJ2-1	TGTGCCAGCAGCCAAGTCCTCGGGCCAACCTACAATGAGCAGTTCTTC	CASSQVLGPTYNEQFF
TRBV6-5	NA	few	TRBJ1-5	TGTGCCAGCAGTTACAGCTTTAGCAATCAGCCCCAGCATTTT	CASSYSFSNQPQHF